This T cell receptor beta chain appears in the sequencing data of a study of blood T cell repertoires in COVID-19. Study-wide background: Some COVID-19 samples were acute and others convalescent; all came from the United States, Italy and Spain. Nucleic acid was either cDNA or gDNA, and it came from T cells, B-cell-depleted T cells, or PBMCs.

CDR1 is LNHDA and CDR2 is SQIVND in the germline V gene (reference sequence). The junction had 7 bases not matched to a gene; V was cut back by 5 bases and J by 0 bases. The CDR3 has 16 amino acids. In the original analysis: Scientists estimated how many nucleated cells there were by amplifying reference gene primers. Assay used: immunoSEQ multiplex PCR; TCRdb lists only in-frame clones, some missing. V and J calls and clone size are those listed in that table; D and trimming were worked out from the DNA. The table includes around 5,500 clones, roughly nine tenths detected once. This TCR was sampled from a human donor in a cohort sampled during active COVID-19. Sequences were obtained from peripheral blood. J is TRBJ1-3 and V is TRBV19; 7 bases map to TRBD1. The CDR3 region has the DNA TGTGCCAGTAGTCAACAGGGGCTCAGCTCTGGAAACACCATATATTTT. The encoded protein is CASSQQGLSSGNTIYF.